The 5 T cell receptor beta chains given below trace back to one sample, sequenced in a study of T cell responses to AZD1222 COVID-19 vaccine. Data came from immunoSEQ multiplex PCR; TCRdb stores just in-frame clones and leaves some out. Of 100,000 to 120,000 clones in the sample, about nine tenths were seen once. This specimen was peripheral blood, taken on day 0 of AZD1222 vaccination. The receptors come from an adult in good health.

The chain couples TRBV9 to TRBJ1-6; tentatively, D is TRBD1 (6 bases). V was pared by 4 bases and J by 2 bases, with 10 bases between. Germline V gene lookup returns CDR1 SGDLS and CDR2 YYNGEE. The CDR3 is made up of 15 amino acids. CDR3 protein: CASSLGGTYNSPLHF. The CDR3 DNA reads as TGTGCCAGCAGCCTAGGGGGAACCTATAATTCACCCCTCCACTTT.

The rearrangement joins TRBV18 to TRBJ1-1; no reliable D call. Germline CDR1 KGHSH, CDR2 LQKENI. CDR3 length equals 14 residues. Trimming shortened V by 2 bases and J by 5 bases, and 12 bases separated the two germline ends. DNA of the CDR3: TGTGCCAGCTCACCAGCGACGTTGCGGACTGAAGCTTTCTTT. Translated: CASSPATLRTEAFF.

The DNA of the CDR3 is TGTGCCAGCAGGGCAGGACAGTATGGCTACACCTTC. Amino acids: CASRAGQYGYTF. The chain is built from TRBV12-3 or TRBV12-4 and TRBJ1-2, with D possibly matching TRBD1 (6 bases). There are 12 residues in the CDR3. Trimming removed 6 bases from V and 5 bases from J, with 10 bases in between.

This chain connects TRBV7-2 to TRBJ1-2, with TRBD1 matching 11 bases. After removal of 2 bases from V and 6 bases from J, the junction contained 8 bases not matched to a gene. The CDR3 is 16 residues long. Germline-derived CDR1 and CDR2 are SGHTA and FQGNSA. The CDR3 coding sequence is TGTGCCAGCAGCTTAAATTGGGACAGGGGGTCTAATGGCTACACCTTC. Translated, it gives CASSLNWDRGSNGYTF.

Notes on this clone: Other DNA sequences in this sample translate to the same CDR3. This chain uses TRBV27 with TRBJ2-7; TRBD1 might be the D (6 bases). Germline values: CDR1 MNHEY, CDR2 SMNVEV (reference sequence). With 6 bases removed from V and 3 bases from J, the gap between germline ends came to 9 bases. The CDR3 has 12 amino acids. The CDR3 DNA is TGTGCCAGCAGAACAGGGTACTACGAGCAGTACTTC. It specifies CASRTGYYEQYF.